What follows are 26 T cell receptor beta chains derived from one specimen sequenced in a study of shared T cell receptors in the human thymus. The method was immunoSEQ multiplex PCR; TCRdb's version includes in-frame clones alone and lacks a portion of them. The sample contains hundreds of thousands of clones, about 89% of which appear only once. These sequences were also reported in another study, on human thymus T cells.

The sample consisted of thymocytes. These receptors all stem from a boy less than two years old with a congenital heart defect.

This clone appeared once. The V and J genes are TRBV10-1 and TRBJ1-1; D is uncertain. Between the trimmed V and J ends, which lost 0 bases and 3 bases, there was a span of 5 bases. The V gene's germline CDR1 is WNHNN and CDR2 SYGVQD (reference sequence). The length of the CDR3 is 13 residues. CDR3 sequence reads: CASSESGDTEAFF. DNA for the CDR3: TGCGCCAGCAGTGAGTCCGGGGACACTGAAGCTTTCTTT.

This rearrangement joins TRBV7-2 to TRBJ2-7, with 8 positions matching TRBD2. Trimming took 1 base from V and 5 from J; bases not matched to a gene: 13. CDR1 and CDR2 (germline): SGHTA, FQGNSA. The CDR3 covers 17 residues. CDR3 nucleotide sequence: TGTGCCAGCAGCTTAGATTCCCTCACGGGAGGGCCCCACGAGCAGTACTTC. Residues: CASSLDSLTGGPHEQYF. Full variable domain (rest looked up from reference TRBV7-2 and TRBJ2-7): GAGVSQSPSNKVTEKGKDVELRCDPISGHTALYWYRQSLGQGLEFLIYFQGNSAPDKSGLPSDRFSAERTGGSVSTLTIQRTQQEDSAVYLCASSLDSLTGGPHEQYFGPGTRLTVT.

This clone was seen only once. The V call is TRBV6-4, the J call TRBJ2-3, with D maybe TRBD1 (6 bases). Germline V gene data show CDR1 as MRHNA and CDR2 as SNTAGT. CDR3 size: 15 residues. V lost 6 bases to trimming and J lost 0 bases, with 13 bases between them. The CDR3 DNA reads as TGTGCCAGCAGCCAGACAGGTTCTAGCACAGATACGCAGTATTTT. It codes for CASSQTGSSTDTQYF.

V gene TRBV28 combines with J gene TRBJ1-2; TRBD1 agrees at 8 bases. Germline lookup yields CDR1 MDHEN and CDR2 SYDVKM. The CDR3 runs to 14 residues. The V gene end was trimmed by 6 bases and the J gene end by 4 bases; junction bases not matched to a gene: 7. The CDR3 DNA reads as TGTGCCAGCAGCCGGACAGGGACCCCCTATGGCTACACCTTC. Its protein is CASSRTGTPYGYTF.

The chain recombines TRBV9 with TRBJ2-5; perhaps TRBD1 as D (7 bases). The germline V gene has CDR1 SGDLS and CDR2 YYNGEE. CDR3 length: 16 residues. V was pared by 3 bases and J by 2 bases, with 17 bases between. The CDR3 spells CASSASTRGEQETQYF. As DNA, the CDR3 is TGTGCCAGCAGCGCATCCACCAGGGGGGAACAAGAGACCCAGTACTTC.

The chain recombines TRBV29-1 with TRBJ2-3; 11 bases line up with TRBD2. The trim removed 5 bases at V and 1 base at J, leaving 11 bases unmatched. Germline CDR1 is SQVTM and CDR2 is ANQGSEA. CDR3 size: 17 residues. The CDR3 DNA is TGCAGCGTTAAATGGGTCCTAGCGGGGGGAGGCACAGATACGCAGTATTTT. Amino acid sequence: CSVKWVLAGGGTDTQYF.

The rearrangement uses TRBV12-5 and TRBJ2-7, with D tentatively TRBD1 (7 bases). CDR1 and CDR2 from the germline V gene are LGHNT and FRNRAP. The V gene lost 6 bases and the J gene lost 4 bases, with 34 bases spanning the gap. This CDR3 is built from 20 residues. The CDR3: CASGPIPTHTGEVVRYEQYF. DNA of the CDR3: TGTGCTAGTGGCCCAATCCCTACCCACACAGGGGAGGTAGTTCGGTACGAGCAGTACTTC.

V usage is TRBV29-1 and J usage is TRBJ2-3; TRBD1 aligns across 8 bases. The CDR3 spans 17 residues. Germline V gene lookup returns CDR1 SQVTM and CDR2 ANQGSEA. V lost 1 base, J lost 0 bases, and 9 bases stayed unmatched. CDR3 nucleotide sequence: TGCAGCGTTGAAGTTTATCAGGGGGCGAATAGCACAGATACGCAGTATTTT. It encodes CSVEVYQGANSTDTQYF.

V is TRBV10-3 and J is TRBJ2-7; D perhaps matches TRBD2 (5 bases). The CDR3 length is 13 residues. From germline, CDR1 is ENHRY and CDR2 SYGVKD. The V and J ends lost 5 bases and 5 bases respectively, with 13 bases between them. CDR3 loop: CAISLERAHEQYF. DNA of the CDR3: TGTGCCATCAGTTTGGAGAGGGCCCACGAGCAGTACTTC.

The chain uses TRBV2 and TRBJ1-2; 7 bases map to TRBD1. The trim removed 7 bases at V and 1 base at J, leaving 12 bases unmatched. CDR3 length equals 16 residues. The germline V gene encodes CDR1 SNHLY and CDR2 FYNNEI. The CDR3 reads CASTRQGTTNNYGYTF. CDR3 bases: TGTGCCAGCACCCGACAGGGAACGACTAATAACTATGGCTACACCTTC.

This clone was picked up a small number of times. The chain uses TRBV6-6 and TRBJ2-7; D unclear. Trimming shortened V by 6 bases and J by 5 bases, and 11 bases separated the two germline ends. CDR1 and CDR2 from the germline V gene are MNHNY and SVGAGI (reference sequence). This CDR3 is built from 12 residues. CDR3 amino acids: CASSPVEHEQYF. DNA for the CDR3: TGTGCCAGCAGCCCCGTGGAGCACGAGCAGTACTTC.

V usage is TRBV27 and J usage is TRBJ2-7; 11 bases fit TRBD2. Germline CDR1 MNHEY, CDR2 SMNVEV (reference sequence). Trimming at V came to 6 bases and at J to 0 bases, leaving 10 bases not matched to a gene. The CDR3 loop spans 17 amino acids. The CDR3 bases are TGTGCCAGCAGCCGGACTAGCGGGTTAAGGAGCTCCTACGAGCAGTACTTC. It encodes CASSRTSGLRSSYEQYF.

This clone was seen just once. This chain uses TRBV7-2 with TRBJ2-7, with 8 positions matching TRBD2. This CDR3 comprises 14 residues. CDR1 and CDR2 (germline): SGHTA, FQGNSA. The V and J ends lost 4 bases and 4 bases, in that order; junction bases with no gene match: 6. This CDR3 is CASSSGTSVYEQYF. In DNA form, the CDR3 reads TGTGCCAGCAGCTCTGGGACTAGTGTGTACGAGCAGTACTTC.

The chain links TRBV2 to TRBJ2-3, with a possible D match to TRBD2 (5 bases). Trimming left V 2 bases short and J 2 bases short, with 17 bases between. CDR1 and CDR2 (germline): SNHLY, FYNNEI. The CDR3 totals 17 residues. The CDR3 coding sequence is TGTGCCAGCAGTGAAAGAGGGCCACCCCTACTCACAGATACGCAGTATTTT. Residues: CASSERGPPLLTDTQYF.

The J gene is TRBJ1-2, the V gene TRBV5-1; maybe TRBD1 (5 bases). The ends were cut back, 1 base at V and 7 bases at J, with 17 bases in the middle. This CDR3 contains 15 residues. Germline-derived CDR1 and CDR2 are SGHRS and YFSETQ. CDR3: CASSLYLSGPGGYTF. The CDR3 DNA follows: TGCGCCAGCAGCTTGTATCTTTCAGGGCCCGGTGGCTACACCTTC.

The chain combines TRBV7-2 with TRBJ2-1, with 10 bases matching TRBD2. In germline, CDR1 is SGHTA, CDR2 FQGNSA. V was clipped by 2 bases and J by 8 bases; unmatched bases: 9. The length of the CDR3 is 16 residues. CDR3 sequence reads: CASSLLAGDGADEQFF. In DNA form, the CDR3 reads TGTGCCAGCAGCTTACTAGCGGGAGACGGGGCGGATGAGCAGTTCTTC.

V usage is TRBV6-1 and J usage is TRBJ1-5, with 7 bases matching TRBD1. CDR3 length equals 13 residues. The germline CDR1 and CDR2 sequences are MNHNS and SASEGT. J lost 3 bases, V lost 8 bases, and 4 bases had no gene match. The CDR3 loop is CASSGGDNQPQHF. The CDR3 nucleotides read TGTGCCAGCTCAGGGGGTGACAATCAGCCCCAGCATTTT.

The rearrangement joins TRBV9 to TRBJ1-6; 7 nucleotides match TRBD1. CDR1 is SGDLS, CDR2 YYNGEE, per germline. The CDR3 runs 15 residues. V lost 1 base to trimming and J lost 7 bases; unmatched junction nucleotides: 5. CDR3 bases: TGTGCCAGCAGCGTAAGGGACAGTAAAAATTCACCCCTCCACTTT. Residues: CASSVRDSKNSPLHF. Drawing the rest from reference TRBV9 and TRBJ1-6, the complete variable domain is DSGVTQTPKHLITATGQRVTLRCSPRSGDLSVYWYQQSLDQGLQFLIQYYNGEERAKGNILERFSAQQFPDLHSELNLSSLELGDSALYFCASSVRDSKNSPLHFGNGTRLTVT.

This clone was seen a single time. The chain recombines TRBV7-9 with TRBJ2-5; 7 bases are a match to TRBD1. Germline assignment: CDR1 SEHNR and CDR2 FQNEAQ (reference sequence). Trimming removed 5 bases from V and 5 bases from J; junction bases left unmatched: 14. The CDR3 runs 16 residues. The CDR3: CASSLIGGEGRETQYF. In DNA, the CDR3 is TGTGCCAGCAGCCTGATAGGGGGCGAAGGTAGGGAGACCCAGTACTTC.

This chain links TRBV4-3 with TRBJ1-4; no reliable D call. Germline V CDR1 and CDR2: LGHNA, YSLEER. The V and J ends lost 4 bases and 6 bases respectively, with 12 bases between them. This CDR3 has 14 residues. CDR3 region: CASSPAAEYEKLFF. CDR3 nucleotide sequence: TGCGCCAGCAGCCCGGCGGCAGAGTATGAAAAACTGTTTTTT.

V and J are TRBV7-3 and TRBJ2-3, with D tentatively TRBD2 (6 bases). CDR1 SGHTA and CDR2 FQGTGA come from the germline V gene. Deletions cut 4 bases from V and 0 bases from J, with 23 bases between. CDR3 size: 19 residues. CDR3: CASSSYNRDSTKSTDTQYF. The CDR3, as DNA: TGTGCCAGCAGCTCGTACAACCGGGACTCAACTAAAAGCACAGATACGCAGTATTTT.

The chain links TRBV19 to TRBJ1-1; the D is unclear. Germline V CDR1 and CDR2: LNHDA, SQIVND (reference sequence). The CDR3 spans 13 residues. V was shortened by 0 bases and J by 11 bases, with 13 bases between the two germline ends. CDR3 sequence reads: CASSIEGSPGAFF. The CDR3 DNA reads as TGTGCCAGTAGTATAGAAGGCTCGCCCGGGGCTTTCTTT.

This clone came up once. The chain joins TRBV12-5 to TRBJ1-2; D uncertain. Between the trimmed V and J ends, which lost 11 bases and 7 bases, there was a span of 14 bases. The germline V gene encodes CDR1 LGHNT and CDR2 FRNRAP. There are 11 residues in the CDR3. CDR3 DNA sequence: TGTGCTCTCGCCCAGGCCAGTGGCTACACCTTC. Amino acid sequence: CALAQASGYTF.

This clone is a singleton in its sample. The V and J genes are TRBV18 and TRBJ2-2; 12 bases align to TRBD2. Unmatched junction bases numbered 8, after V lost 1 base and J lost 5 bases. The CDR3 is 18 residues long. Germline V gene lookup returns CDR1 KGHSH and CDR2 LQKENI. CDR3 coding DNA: TGTGCCAGCTCACCACGGCTAGCGGGAGGGCCACAGACCGGGGAGCTGTTTTTT. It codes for CASSPRLAGGPQTGELFF.

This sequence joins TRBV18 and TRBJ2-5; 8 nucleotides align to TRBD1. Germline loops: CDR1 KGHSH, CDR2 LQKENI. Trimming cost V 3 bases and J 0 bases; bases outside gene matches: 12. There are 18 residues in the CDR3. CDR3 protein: CASSPNPEDRDDQETQYF. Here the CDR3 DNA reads TGTGCCAGCTCACCGAATCCCGAGGACAGGGACGACCAAGAGACCCAGTACTTC. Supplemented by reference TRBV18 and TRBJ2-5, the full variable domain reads NAGVMQNPRHLVRRRGQEARLRCSPMKGHSHVYWYRQLPEEGLKFMVYLQKENIIDESGMPKERFSAEFPKEGPSILRIQQVVRGDSAAYFCASSPNPEDRDDQETQYFGPGTRLLVL.

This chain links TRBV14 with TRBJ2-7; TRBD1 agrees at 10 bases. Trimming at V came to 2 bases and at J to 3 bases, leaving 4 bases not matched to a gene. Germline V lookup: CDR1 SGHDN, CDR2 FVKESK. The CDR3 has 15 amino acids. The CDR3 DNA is TGTGCCAGCAGCCAACGGACAGGGGGAGGCTACGAGCAGTACTTC. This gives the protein CASSQRTGGGYEQYF.